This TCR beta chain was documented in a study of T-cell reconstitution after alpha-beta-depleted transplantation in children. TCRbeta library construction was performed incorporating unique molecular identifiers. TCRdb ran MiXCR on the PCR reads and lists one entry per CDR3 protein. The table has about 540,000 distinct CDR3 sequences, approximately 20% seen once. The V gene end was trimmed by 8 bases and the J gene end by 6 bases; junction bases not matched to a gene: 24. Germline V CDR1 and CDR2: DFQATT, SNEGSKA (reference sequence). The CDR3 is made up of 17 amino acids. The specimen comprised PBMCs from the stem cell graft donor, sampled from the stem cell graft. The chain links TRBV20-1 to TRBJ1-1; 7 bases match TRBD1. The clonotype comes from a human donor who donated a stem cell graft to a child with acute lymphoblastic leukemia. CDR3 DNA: TGCAGTCCTCCCGGCCGCCCATGGACAGGCCCCAGCCCTGAAGCTTTCTTT. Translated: CSPPGRPWTGPSPEAFF.